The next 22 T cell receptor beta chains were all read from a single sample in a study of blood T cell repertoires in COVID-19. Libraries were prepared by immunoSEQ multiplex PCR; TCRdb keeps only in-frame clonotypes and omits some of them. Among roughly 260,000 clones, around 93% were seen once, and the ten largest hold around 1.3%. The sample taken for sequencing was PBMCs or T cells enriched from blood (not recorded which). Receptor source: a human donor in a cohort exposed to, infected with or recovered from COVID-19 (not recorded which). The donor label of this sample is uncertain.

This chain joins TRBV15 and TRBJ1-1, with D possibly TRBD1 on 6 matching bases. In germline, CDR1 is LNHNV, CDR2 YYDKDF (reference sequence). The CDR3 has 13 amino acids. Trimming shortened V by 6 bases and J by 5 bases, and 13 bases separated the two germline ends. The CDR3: CATRNRVDTEAFF. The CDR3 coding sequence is TGTGCCACCAGGAACAGGGTGGATACTGAAGCTTTCTTT.

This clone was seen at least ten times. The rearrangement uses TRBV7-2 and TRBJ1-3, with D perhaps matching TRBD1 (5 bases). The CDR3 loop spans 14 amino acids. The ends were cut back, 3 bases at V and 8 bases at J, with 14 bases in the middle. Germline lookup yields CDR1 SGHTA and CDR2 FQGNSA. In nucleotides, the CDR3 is TGTGCCAGCAGCTTTCAGGGAGGGTGGGACACCATATATTTT. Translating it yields CASSFQGGWDTIYF. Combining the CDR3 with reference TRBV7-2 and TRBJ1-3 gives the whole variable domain GAGVSQSPSNKVTEKGKDVELRCDPISGHTALYWYRQSLGQGLEFLIYFQGNSAPDKSGLPSDRFSAERTGGSVSTLTIQRTQQEDSAVYLCASSFQGGWDTIYFGEGSWLTVV.

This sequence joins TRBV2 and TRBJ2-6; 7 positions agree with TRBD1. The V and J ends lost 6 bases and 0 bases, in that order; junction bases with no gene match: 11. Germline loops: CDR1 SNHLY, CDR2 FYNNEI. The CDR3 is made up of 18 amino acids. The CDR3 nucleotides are TGTGCCAGCAGGGCCACAGGGGTCGACTTCTCTGGGGCCAACGTCCTGACTTTC. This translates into CASRATGVDFSGANVLTF.

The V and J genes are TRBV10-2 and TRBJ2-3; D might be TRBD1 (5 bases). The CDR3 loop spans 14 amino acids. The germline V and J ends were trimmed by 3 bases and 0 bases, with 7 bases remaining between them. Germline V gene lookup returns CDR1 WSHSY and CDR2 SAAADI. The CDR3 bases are TGCGCCAGCAGTGATCAGGGAAGCACAGATACGCAGTATTTT. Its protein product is CASSDQGSTDTQYF.

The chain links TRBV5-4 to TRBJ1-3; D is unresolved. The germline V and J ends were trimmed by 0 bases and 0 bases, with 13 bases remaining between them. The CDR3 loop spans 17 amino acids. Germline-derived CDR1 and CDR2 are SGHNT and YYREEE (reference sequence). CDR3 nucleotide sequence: TGTGCCAGCAGCTTGGCCCATCGGGGAATCTCTGGAAACACCATATATTTT. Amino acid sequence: CASSLAHRGISGNTIYF.

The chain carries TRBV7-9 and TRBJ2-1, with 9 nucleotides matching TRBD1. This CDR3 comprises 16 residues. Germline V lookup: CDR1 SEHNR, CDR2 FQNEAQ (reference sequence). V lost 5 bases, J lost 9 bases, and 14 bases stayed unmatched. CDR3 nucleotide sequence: TGTGCCAGCAGCGGAGGGACCGAACAGGGGGCGGGTGAGCAGTTCTTC. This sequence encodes CASSGGTEQGAGEQFF.

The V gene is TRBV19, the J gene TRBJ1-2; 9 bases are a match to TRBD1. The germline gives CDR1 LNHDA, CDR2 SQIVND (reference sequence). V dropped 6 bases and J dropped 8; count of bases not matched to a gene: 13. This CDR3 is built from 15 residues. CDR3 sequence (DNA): TGTGCCAGTAGGGGCGCGGGACAGGGCAGAAGGGGCTACACCTTC. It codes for CASRGAGQGRRGYTF.

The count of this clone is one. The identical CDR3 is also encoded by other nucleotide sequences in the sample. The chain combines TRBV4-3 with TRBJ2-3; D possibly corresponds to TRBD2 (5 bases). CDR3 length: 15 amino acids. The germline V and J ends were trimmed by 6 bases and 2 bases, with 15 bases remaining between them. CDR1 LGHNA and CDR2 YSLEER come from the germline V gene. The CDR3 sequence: CASRIGLFHTDTQYF. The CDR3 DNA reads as TGCGCCAGCAGGATAGGACTGTTCCACACAGATACGCAGTATTTT.

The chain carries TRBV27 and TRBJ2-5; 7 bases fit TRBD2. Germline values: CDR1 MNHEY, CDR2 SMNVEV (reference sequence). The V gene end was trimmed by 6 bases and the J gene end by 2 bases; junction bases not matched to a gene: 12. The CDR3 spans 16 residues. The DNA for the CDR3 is TGTGCCAGCAGCCGCCTGCTACAGCGGGGACAAGAGACCCAGTACTTC. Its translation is CASSRLLQRGQETQYF.

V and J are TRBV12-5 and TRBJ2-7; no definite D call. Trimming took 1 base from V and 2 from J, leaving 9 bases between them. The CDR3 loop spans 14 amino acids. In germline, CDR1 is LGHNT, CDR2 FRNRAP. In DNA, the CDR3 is TGTGCTAGTGGTTTGGGCACTGCGCCCTACGAGCAGTACTTC. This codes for CASGLGTAPYEQYF.

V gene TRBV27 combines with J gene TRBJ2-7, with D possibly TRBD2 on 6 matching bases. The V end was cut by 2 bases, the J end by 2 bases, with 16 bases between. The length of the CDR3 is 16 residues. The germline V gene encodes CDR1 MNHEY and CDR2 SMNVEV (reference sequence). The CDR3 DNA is TGTGCCAGCAGTTTAGAATCGGCTAGCGCTACCTACGAGCAGTACTTC. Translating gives CASSLESASATYEQYF.

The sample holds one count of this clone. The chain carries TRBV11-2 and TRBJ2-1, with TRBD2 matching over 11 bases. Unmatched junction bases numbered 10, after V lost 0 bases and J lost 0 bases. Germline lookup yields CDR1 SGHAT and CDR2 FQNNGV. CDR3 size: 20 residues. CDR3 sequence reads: CASSLDPGTSGLGSYNEQFF. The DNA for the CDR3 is TGTGCCAGCAGCTTAGATCCCGGGACTAGCGGTCTTGGCTCCTACAATGAGCAGTTCTTC.

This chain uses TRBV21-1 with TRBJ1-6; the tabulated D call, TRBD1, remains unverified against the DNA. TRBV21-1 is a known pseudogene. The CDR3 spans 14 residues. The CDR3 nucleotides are TGTGCCAGCAGCAGACAGGGTGGGGACTCACCCCTCCACTTT. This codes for CASSRQGGDSPLHF.

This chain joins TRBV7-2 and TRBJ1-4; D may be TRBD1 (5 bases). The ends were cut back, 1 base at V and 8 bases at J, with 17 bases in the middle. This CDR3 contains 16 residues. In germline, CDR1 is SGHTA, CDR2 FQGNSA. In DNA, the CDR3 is TGTGCCAGCAGCTTAGGGGGTCCGGGGGGGAGAGAAAAACTGTTTTTT. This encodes CASSLGGPGGREKLFF.

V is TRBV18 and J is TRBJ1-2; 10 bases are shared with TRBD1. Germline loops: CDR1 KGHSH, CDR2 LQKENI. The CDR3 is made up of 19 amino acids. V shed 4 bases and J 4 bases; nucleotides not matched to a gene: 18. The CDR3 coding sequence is TGTGCCAGCTCACGGGTCTCCAAATCCGGGACAGGGGACGTCTATGGCTACACCTTC. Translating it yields CASSRVSKSGTGDVYGYTF. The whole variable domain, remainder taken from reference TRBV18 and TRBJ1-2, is NAGVMQNPRHLVRRRGQEARLRCSPMKGHSHVYWYRQLPEEGLKFMVYLQKENIIDESGMPKERFSAEFPKEGPSILRIQQVVRGDSAAYFCASSRVSKSGTGDVYGYTFGSGTRLTVV.

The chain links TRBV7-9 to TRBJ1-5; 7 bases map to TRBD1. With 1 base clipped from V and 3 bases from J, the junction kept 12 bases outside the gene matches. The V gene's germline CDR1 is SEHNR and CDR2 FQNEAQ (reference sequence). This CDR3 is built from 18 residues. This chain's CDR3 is CASSLVGERGQFNQPQHF. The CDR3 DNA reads TGTGCCAGCAGCTTAGTTGGGGAAAGGGGACAGTTCAATCAGCCCCAGCATTTT. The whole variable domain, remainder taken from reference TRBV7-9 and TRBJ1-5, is DTGVSQNPRHKITKRGQNVTFRCDPISEHNRLYWYRQTLGQGPEFLTYFQNEAQLEKSRLLSDRFSAERPKGSFSTLEIQRTEQGDSAMYLCASSLVGERGQFNQPQHFGDGTRLSIL.

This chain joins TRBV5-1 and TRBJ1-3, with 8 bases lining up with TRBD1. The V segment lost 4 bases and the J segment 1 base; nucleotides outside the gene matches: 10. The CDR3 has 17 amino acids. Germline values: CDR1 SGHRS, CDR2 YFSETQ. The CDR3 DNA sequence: TGCGCCAGCAGCCCCAAATCCGGACAGGGATCTGGAAACACCATATATTTT. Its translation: CASSPKSGQGSGNTIYF.

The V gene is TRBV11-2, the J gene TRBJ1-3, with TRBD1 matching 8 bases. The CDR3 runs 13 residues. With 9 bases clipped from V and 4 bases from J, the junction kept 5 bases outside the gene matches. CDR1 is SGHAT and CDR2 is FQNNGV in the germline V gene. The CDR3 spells CARTGVDGNTIYF. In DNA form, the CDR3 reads TGTGCCAGGACAGGGGTTGACGGAAACACCATATATTTT.

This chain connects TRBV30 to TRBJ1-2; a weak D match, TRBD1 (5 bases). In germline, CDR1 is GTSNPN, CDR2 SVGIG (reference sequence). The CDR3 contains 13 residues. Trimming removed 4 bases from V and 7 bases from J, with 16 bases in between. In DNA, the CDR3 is TGTGCCTGGAACCCGGGGGGTTCCGGTGGCTACACCTTC. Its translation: CAWNPGGSGGYTF. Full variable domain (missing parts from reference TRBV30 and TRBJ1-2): SQTIHQWPATLVQPVGSPLSLECTVEGTSNPNLYWYRQAAGRGLQLLFYSVGIGQISSEVPQNLSASRPQDRQFILSSKKLLLSDSGFYLCAWNPGGSGGYTFGSGTRLTVV.

This chain's CDR3 is CASSTPDRVATEAFF. The DNA of the CDR3 is TGTGCCAGCAGCACCCCAGACAGGGTAGCCACTGAAGCTTTCTTT. The chain recombines TRBV21-1 with TRBJ1-1; the table's D gene call, TRBD1, was not cross checked with the DNA. TRBV21-1 is recorded as a pseudogene. This CDR3 has 15 residues.

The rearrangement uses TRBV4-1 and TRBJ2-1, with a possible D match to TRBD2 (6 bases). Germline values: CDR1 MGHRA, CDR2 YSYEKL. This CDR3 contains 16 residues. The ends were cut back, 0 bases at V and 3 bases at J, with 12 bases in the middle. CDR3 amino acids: CASSQDALAIYNEQFF. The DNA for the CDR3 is TGCGCCAGCAGCCAAGACGCACTAGCCATCTACAATGAGCAGTTCTTC.

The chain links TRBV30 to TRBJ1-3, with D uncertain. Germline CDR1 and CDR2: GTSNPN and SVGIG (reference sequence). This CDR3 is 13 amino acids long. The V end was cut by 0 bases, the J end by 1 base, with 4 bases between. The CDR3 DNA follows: TGTGCCTGGAGTGTATCATCTGGAAACACCATATATTTT. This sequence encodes CAWSVSSGNTIYF.